Below, 5 T cell receptor beta chains from the same sample are listed, as sequenced in a study of monozygotic twins with cystic fibrosis. Generated by immunoSEQ multiplex PCR, the TCRdb table keeps only in-frame clones and is missing some. This table holds 30,000 or so clones, under 70% found once. Sequenced input: blood. The receptors were gathered from a girl aged 10-17 years with cystic fibrosis.

Only a few counts were recorded for this clone. J is TRBJ1-5 and V is TRBV28; a weak D match, TRBD1 (6 bases). Germline CDR1 MDHEN, CDR2 SYDVKM. The CDR3 sequence is 17 residues long. Trimming stripped 3 bases from V and 0 bases from J, with 15 bases between. The CDR3 nucleotides are TGTGCCAGCAGTTTGGCCGACAGGACCAATAGCAATCAGCCCCAGCATTTT. Protein product: CASSLADRTNSNQPQHF.

The V and J genes are TRBV11-1 and TRBJ1-1; 9 positions match TRBD1. Germline V lookup: CDR1 SGHAT, CDR2 FQDESV (reference sequence). With V trimmed by 8 bases and J by 5 bases, 6 bases remained unmatched. The CDR3 has 13 residues. The CDR3 region has the DNA TGTGCCAGCGGCAGACAGGGGGGAACTGAAGCTTTCTTT. This sequence encodes CASGRQGGTEAFF.

The chain links TRBV4-2 to TRBJ2-7; 7 nucleotides line up with TRBD2. Germline-derived CDR1 and CDR2 are LGHNA and YNFKEQ. The V gene end was trimmed by 0 bases and the J gene end by 4 bases; junction bases not matched to a gene: 9. The CDR3 has 16 amino acids. CDR3 sequence reads: CASSQDLTGGLYEQYF. CDR3 nucleotides: TGTGCCAGCAGCCAAGACCTTACGGGAGGACTTTACGAGCAGTACTTC.

The chain couples TRBV4-1 to TRBJ2-1, with TRBD2 matching over 11 bases. The germline V gene encodes CDR1 MGHRA and CDR2 YSYEKL. V shed 8 bases and J 2 bases; nucleotides not matched to a gene: 11. CDR3 size: 17 residues. The CDR3: CASGTLSGRETYNEQFF. CDR3 bases: TGCGCCAGCGGGACCCTTAGCGGGAGGGAGACCTACAATGAGCAGTTCTTC.

This rearrangement joins TRBV21-1 to TRBJ1-2; TRBD1, the table's D call, lacks a check against the DNA. TRBV21-1 is noted as a pseudogene. This CDR3 comprises 14 residues. CDR3 nucleotides: TGTGCCAGCAGCAAGTCAGGGGAAAACGATGGCTACACCTTC. It translates to CASSKSGENDGYTF.